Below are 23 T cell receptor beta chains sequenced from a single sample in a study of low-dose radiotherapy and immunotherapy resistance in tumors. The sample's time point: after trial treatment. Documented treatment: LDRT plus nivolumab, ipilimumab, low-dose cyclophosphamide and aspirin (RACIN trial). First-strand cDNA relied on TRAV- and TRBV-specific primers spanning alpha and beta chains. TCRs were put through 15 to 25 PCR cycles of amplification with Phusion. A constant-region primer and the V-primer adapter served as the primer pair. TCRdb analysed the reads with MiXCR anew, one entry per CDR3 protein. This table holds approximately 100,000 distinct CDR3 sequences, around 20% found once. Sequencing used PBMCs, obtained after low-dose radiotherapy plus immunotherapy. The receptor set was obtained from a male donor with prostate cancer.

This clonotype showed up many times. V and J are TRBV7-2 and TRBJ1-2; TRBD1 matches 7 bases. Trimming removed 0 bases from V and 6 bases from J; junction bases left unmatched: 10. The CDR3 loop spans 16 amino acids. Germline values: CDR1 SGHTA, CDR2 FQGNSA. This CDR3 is CASSLAMIRDRNGYTF. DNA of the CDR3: TGTGCCAGCAGCTTAGCTATGATCCGGGACAGAAATGGCTACACCTTC.

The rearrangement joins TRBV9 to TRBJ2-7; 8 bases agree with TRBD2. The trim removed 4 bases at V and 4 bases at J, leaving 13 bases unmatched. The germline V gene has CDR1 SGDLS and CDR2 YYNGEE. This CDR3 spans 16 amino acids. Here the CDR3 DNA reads TGTGCCAGCAGCCCCATGAGGAGCGGGGGCCCTTACGAGCAGTACTTC. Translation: CASSPMRSGGPYEQYF.

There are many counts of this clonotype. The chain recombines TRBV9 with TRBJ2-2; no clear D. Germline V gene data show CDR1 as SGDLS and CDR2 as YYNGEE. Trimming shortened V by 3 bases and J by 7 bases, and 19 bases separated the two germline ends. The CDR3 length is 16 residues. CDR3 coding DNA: TGTGCCAGCAGCGAAGGAGTCTCAGGTGGCGGCGGGGAGCTGTTTTTT. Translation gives CASSEGVSGGGGELFF.

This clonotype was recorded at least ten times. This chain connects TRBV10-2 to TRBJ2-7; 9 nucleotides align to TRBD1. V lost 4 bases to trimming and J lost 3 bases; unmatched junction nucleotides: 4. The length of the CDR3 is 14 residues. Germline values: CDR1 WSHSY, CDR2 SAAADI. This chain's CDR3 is CASSATGGFYEQYF. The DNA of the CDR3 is TGCGCCAGCAGTGCGACAGGGGGGTTCTACGAGCAGTACTTC.

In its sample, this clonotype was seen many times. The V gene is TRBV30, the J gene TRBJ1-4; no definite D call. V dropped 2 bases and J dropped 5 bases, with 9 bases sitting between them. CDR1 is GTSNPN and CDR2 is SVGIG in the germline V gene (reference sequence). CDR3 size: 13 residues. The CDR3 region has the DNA TGTGCCTGGAGTACCCAGTCCAATGAAAAACTGTTTTTT. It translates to CAWSTQSNEKLFF. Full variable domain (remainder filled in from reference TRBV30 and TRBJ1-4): SQTIHQWPATLVQPVGSPLSLECTVEGTSNPNLYWYRQAAGRGLQLLFYSVGIGQISSEVPQNLSASRPQDRQFILSSKKLLLSDSGFYLCAWSTQSNEKLFFGSGTQLSVL.

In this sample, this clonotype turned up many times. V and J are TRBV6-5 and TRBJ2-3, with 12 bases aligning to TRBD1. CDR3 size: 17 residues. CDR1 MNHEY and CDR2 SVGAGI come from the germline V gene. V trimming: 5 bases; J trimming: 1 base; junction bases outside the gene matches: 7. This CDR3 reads CASSRWGQGARTDTQYF. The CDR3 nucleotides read TGTGCCAGCAGTAGGTGGGGACAGGGGGCCCGCACAGATACGCAGTATTTT.

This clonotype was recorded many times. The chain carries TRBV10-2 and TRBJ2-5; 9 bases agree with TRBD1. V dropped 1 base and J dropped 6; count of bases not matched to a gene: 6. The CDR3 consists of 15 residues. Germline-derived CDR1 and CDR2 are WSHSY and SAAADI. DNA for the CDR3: TGCGCCAGCAGTGAGTGGGGACAGGGTATACAGACCCAGTACTTC. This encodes CASSEWGQGIQTQYF.

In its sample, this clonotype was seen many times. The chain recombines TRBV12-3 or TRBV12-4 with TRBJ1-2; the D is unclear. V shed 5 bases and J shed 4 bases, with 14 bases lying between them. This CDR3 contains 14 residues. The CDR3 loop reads CASSLDTDPYGYTF. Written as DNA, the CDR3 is TGTGCCAGCAGTCTAGACACGGACCCCTATGGCTACACCTTC.

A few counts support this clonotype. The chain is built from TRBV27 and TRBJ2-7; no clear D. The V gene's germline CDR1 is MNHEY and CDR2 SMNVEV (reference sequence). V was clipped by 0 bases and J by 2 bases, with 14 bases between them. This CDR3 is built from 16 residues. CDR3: CASSLSPRAAAYEQYF. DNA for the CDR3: TGTGCCAGCAGTTTATCTCCCCGGGCGGCCGCCTACGAGCAGTACTTC.

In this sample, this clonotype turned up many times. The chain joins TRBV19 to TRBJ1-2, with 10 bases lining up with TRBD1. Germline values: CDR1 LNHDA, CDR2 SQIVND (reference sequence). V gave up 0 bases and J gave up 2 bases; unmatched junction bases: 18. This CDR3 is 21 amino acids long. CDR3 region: CASSIDLYVGTGESRNYGYTF. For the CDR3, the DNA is TGTGCCAGTAGTATAGATCTATACGTCGGGACAGGGGAATCGCGGAACTATGGCTACACCTTC.

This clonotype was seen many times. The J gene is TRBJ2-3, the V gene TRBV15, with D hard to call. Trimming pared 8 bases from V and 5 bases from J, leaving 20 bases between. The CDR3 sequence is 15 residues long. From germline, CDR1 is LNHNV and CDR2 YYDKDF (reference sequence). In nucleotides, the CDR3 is TGTGCCACCCGCCCCGGGTTCGGTTTCAGAGATACGCAGTATTTT. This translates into CATRPGFGFRDTQYF. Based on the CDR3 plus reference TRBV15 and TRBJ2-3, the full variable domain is DAMVIQNPRYQVTQFGKPVTLSCSQTLNHNVMYWYQQKSSQAPKLLFHYYDKDFNNEADTPDNFQSRRPNTSFCFLDIRSPGLGDTAMYLCATRPGFGFRDTQYFGPGTRLTVL.

The CDR3 loop reads CSARELAGEVMNEQFF. For the CDR3, the DNA is TGCAGTGCTAGAGAATTAGCGGGAGAGGTTATGAATGAGCAGTTCTTC. This chain joins TRBV20-1 and TRBJ2-1; 9 bases match TRBD2. Germline V lookup: CDR1 DFQATT, CDR2 SNEGSKA (reference sequence). Trimming cost V 0 bases and J 7 bases; bases outside gene matches: 10. The CDR3 length is 16 residues.

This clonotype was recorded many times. CDR3 loop: CASSPGTGAVETQYF. DNA of the CDR3: TGTGCCAGCTCACCTGGGACAGGGGCGGTCGAGACCCAGTACTTC. The chain is built from TRBV18 and TRBJ2-5, with 10 bases matching TRBD1. V shed 3 bases and J 5 bases; nucleotides not matched to a gene: 6. The CDR3 extends over 15 amino acids. The germline gives CDR1 KGHSH, CDR2 LQKENI. Based on the CDR3 plus reference TRBV18 and TRBJ2-5, the full variable domain is NAGVMQNPRHLVRRRGQEARLRCSPMKGHSHVYWYRQLPEEGLKFMVYLQKENIIDESGMPKERFSAEFPKEGPSILRIQQVVRGDSAAYFCASSPGTGAVETQYFGPGTRLLVL.

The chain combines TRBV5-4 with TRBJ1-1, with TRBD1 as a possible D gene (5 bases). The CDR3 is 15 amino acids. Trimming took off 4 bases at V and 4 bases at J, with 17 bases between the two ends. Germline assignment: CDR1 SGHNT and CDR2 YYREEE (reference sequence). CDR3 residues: CASSPAGGFGTEAFF. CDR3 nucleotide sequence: TGTGCCAGCAGCCCGGCGGGGGGGTTCGGCACTGAAGCTTTCTTT.

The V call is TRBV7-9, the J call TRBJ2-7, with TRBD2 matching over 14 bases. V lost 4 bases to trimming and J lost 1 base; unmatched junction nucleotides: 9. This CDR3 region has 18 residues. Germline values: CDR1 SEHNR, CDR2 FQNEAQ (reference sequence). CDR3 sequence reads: CASSSGTSGSDWSYEQYF. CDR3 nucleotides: TGTGCCAGCAGCTCCGGGACTAGCGGGAGTGATTGGTCCTACGAGCAGTACTTC.

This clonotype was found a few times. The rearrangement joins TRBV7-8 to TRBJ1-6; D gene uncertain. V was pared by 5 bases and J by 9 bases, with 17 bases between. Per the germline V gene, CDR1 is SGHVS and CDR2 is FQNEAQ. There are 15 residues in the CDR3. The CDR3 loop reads CASSGSTEARSPLHF. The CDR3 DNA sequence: TGTGCCAGCAGCGGGTCCACCGAAGCCCGTTCACCCCTCCACTTT. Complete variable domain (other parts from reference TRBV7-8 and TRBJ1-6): GAGVSQSPRYKVAKRGQDVALRCDPISGHVSLFWYQQALGQGPEFLTYFQNEAQLDKSGLPSDRFFAERPEGSVSTLKIQRTQQEDSAVYLCASSGSTEARSPLHFGNGTRLTVT.

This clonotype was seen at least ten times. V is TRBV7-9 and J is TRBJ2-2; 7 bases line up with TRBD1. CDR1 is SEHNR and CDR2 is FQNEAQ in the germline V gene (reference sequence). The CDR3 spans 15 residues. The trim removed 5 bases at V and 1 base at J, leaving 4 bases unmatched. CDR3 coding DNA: TGTGCCAGCAGCACGACAGGGATGAACACCGGGGAGCTGTTTTTT. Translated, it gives CASSTTGMNTGELFF. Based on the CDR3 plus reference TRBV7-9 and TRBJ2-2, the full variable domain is DTGVSQNPRHKITKRGQNVTFRCDPISEHNRLYWYRQTLGQGPEFLTYFQNEAQLEKSRLLSDRFSAERPKGSFSTLEIQRTEQGDSAMYLCASSTTGMNTGELFFGEGSRLTVL.

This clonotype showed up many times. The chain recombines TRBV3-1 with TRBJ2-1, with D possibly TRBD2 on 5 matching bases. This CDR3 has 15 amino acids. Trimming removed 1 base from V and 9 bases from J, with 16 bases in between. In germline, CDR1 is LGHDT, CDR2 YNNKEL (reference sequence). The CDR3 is CASSQVGGLRFEQFF. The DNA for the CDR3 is TGTGCCAGCAGCCAAGTTGGAGGACTTCGCTTTGAGCAGTTCTTC.

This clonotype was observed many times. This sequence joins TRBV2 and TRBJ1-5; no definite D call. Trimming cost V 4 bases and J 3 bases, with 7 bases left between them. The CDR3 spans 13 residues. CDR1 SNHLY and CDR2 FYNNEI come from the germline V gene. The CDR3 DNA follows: TGTGCCAGCAGTGTGGCCACCAATCAGCCCCAGCATTTT. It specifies CASSVATNQPQHF.

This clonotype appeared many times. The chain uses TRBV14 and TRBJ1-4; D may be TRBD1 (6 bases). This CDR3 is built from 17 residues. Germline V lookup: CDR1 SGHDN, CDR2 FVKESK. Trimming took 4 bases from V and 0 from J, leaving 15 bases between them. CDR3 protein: CASSRRQALATNEKLFF. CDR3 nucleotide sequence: TGTGCCAGCAGCCGCAGACAGGCCCTTGCAACTAATGAAAAACTGTTTTTT.

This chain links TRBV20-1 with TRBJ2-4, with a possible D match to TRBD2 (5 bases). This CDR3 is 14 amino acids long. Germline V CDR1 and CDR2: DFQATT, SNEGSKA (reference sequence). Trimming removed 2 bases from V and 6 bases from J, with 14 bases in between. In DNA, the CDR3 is TGCAGTGCTAGATATGGAGAGGGCAGAAACATTCAGTACTTC. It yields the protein CSARYGEGRNIQYF.

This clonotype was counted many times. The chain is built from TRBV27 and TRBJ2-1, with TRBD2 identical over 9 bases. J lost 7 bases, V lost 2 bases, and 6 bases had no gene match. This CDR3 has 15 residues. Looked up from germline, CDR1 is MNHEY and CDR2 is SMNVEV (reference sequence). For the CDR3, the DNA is TGTGCCAGCAGTTTAGGGACTAGCTATGTGAATGAGCAGTTCTTC. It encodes CASSLGTSYVNEQFF.

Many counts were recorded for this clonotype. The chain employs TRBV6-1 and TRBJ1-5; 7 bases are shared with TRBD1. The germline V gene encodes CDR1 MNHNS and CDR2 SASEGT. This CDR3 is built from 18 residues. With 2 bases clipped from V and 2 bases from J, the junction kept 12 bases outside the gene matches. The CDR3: CASSESLAGTVRNQPQHF. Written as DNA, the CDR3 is TGTGCCAGCAGTGAATCGCTCGCCGGGACAGTCCGCAATCAGCCCCAGCATTTT.